This T cell receptor beta chain came from a study of blood T cell repertoires in COVID-19. Study as a whole: The origin of the acute and convalescent COVID-19 samples was the United States, Italy and Spain. T cells, B-cell-depleted T cells, or PBMCs provided the cDNA or gDNA that served as material.

The CDR3 spans 15 residues. V lost 6 bases and J 1 base, leaving 14 bases between the germline ends. Per the germline V gene, CDR1 is MNHEY and CDR2 is SVGAGI. Only in-frame clones appear in the TCRdb table, and some are missing; sequencing was by immunoSEQ multiplex PCR. The sample shows about 150,000 clones, about 90% of them seen only once. The genes are TRBV6-5 and TRBJ2-3; D perhaps matches TRBD1 (6 bases). This TCR came from a man aged 50 to 60 with acute or convalescent COVID-19. Source material: peripheral blood. This CDR3 is CASRGTRDGTDTQYF. DNA for the CDR3: TGTGCCAGCAGGGGGACACGCGACGGCACAGATACGCAGTATTTT.